These 16 T cell receptor beta chains were sequenced from one sample in a study of T cells in localized non-small cell lung cancer. TCRdb's table, derived via immunoSEQ multiplex PCR, lists solely in-frame clones and lacks some. The sample lists over a thousand clones; 20% were seen once. This material consisted of normal lung tissue next to the tumor, taken before any cancer treatment. These receptors were collected from a male donor at least 60 years old with stage I squamous cell lung carcinoma.

This clone occurred a few times. The chain links TRBV9 to TRBJ1-4, with TRBD1 matching over 7 bases. This CDR3 region has 15 residues. The V and J ends lost 3 bases and 5 bases, in that order; junction bases with no gene match: 7. The germline gives CDR1 SGDLS, CDR2 YYNGEE. The CDR3 DNA follows: TGTGCCAGCAGCGCTACCGGGACAGCGAATGAAAAACTGTTTTTT. This translates into CASSATGTANEKLFF.

V and J are TRBV19 and TRBJ1-4; D is possibly TRBD1 (6 bases). This CDR3 region has 14 residues. V shed 7 bases and J shed 5 bases, with 14 bases lying between them. CDR1 and CDR2 from the germline V gene are LNHDA and SQIVND (reference sequence). The CDR3 sequence is CASNAGGRNEKLFF. The CDR3 DNA sequence: TGTGCCAGTAACGCGGGGGGCAGGAATGAAAAACTGTTTTTT. Full variable domain (remainder filled in from reference TRBV19 and TRBJ1-4): DGGITQSPKYLFRKEGQNVTLSCEQNLNHDAMYWYRQDPGQGLRLIYYSQIVNDFQKGDIAEGYSVSREKKESFPLTVTSAQKNPTAFYLCASNAGGRNEKLFFGSGTQLSVL.

This clone has a handful of counts. The V and J genes are TRBV19 and TRBJ1-1, with 8 bases matching TRBD1. The CDR3 extends over 13 amino acids. The germline gives CDR1 LNHDA, CDR2 SQIVND (reference sequence). The ends lost 4 bases at V and 4 bases at J; junction bases unmatched: 2. Here the CDR3 reads CASSTDRGTEAFF. The CDR3 coding sequence is TGTGCCAGTAGTACCGACAGGGGCACTGAAGCTTTCTTT.

The chain uses TRBV10-2 and TRBJ1-1; 12 bases are a match to TRBD1. The CDR3 length is 17 residues. After removal of 5 bases from V and 2 bases from J, the junction contained 9 bases not matched to a gene. Germline values: CDR1 WSHSY, CDR2 SAAADI. This chain's CDR3 is CASSFSGTGGLNTEAFF. In DNA form, the CDR3 reads TGCGCCAGCAGTTTTAGCGGGACAGGGGGCCTTAACACTGAAGCTTTCTTT.

In this sample, this clone turned up a few times. This chain uses TRBV11-3 with TRBJ2-5; TRBD1 aligns across 9 bases. Germline CDR1 and CDR2: SGHNT and YENEEA. Germline trimming cut 1 base from V and 3 bases from J; bases unmatched to any gene: 9. This CDR3 spans 17 amino acids. CDR3 amino acids: CASSLVGTGNAKETQYF. The CDR3 nucleotides read TGTGCCAGCAGCTTAGTCGGGACAGGGAACGCCAAAGAGACCCAGTACTTC.

This clone was detected a few times. This chain uses TRBV11-3 with TRBJ2-2; D unclear. The V and J ends lost 1 base and 4 bases respectively, with 13 bases between them. Germline V gene sequence: CDR1 SGHNT, CDR2 YENEEA. This CDR3 comprises 16 residues. The CDR3 DNA is TGTGCCAGCAGCTTAGGACTCCTGCTGGGCACCGGGGAGCTGTTTTTT. Its protein is CASSLGLLLGTGELFF.

This rearrangement joins TRBV11-3 to TRBJ2-7, with TRBD2 matching over 11 bases. After removal of 1 base from V and 1 base from J, the junction contained 6 bases not matched to a gene. The CDR3 runs 17 residues. Germline CDR1 SGHNT, CDR2 YENEEA. The DNA of the CDR3 is TGTGCCAGCAGCTTAGGACTAGCGGGACGCACTTCCTACGAGCAGTACTTC. Translation gives CASSLGLAGRTSYEQYF.

The chain links TRBV11-3 to TRBJ2-3; D perhaps matches TRBD2 (5 bases). Germline V gene sequence: CDR1 SGHNT, CDR2 YENEEA. This CDR3 is built from 15 residues. V was clipped by 4 bases and J by 5 bases, with 16 bases between them. The CDR3 sequence is CASSSAEGLGDTQYF. CDR3 DNA sequence: TGTGCCAGCAGCTCCGCAGAGGGATTGGGAGATACGCAGTATTTT.

The chain recombines TRBV6-8 with TRBJ1-1, with TRBD1 matching 7 bases. This CDR3 spans 14 amino acids. With V trimmed by 6 bases and J by 8 bases, 12 bases remained unmatched. CDR1 MNHGY and CDR2 SAAAGT come from the germline V gene. CDR3 in DNA: TGTGCCAGCAGGCGGGACAGCCTTCCCCTCGAAGCTTTCTTT. Translation: CASRRDSLPLEAFF.

This clone has just a few counts. The chain links TRBV14 to TRBJ1-3; D is possibly TRBD1 (6 bases). Germline V gives CDR1 SGHDN, CDR2 FVKESK. The ends were cut back, 4 bases at V and 2 bases at J, with 18 bases in the middle. This CDR3 is 17 amino acids long. As DNA, the CDR3 is TGTGCCAGCAGCCCTTGGGGGAGGACAGTTCCTGGAAACACCATATATTTT. Protein sequence: CASSPWGRTVPGNTIYF.

This clone turned up a few times. The gene calls are TRBV11-3 and TRBJ2-6, with D possibly being TRBD1 or TRBD2 (6 bases each). Trimming stripped 7 bases from V and 4 bases from J, with 17 bases between. Germline assignment: CDR1 SGHNT and CDR2 YENEEA. CDR3 length equals 16 residues. DNA for the CDR3: TGTGCCAGCACCAACTTGGGGGGCGCCGGGGCCAACGTCCTGACTTTC. This codes for CASTNLGGAGANVLTF.

CDR3 amino acids: CASSRDRGKQHF. CDR3 DNA sequence: TGTGCCAGCAGCCGGGACAGGGGGAAACAGCATTTT. This rearrangement joins TRBV9 to TRBJ1-5, with TRBD1 identical over 11 bases. The V gene's germline CDR1 is SGDLS and CDR2 YYNGEE. Trimming at V came to 4 bases and at J to 13 bases, leaving 4 bases not matched to a gene. CDR3 length: 12 residues.

The chain couples TRBV11-3 to TRBJ1-4; 7 nucleotides line up with TRBD1. Germline CDR1 SGHNT, CDR2 YENEEA. V dropped 4 bases and J dropped 0; count of bases not matched to a gene: 5. This CDR3 region has 16 residues. The CDR3 sequence: CASSSNRGATNEKLFF. For the CDR3, the DNA is TGTGCCAGCAGCTCAAACAGGGGCGCAACTAATGAAAAACTGTTTTTT.

This clone has only a few counts. CDR3 DNA: TGCGCCAGCAGCCGTGCCGCCCCCACGGGCACTGAAGCTTTCTTT. It yields the protein CASSRAAPTGTEAFF. The rearrangement links TRBV5-1 to TRBJ1-1; D gene ambiguous. In germline, CDR1 is SGHRS, CDR2 YFSETQ. V was pared by 4 bases and J by 4 bases, with 17 bases between. This CDR3 has 15 residues.

In this sample, this clone turned up a few times. This sequence joins TRBV5-1 and TRBJ2-7; 7 bases align to TRBD1. Per the germline V gene, CDR1 is SGHRS and CDR2 is YFSETQ. The CDR3 is made up of 15 amino acids. The V gene end was trimmed by 4 bases and the J gene end by 4 bases; junction bases not matched to a gene: 11. Written as DNA, the CDR3 is TGCGCCAGCAGCCAACCGACAGGGCAGAAGTACGAGCAGTACTTC. This sequence encodes CASSQPTGQKYEQYF.

This chain uses TRBV18 with TRBJ1-1; the D is unclear. Looked up from germline, CDR1 is KGHSH and CDR2 is LQKENI. The CDR3 has 13 residues. Deletions cut 3 bases from V and 1 base from J, with 6 bases between. CDR3 in amino acids: CASSPDWNTEAFF. As DNA, the CDR3 is TGTGCCAGCTCACCGGACTGGAACACTGAAGCTTTCTTT.